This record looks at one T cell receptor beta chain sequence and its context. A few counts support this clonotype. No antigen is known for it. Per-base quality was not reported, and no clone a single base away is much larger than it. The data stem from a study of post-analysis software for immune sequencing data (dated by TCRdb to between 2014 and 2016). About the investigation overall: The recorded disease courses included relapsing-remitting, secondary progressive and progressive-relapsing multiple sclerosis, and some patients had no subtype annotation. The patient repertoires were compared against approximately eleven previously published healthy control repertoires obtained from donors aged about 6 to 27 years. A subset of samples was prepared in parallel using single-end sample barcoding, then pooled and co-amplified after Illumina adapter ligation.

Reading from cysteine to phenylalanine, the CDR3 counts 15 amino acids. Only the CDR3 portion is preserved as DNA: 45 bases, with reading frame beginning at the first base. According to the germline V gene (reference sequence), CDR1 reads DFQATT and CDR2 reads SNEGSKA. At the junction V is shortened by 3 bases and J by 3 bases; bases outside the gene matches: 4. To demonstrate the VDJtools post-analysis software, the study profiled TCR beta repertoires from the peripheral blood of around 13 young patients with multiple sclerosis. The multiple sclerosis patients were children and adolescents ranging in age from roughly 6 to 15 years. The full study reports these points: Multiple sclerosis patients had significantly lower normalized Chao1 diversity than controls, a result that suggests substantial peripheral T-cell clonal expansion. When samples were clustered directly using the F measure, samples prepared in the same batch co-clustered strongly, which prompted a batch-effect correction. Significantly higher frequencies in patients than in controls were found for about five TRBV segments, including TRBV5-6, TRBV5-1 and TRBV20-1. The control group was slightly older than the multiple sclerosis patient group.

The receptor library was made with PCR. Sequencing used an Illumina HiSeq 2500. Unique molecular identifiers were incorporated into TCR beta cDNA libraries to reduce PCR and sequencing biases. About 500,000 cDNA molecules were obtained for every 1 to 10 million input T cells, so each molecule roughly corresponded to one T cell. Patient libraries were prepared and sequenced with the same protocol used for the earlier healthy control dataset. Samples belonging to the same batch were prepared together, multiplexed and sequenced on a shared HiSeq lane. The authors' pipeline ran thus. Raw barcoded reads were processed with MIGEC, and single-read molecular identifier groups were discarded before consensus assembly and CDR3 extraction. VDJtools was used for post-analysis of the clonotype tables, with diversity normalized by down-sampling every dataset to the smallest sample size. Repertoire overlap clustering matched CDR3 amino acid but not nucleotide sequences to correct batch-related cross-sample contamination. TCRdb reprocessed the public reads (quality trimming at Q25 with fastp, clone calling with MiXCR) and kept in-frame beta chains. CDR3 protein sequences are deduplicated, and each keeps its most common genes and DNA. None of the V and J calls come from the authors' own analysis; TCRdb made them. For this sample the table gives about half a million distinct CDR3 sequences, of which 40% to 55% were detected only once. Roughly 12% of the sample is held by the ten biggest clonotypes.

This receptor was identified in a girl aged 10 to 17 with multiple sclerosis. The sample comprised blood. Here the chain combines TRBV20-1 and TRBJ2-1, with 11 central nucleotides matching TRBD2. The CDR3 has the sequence CSASETSGIYNEQFF. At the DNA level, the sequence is TGCAGTGCTAGTGAGACTAGCGGGATCTACAATGAGCAGTTCTTC.